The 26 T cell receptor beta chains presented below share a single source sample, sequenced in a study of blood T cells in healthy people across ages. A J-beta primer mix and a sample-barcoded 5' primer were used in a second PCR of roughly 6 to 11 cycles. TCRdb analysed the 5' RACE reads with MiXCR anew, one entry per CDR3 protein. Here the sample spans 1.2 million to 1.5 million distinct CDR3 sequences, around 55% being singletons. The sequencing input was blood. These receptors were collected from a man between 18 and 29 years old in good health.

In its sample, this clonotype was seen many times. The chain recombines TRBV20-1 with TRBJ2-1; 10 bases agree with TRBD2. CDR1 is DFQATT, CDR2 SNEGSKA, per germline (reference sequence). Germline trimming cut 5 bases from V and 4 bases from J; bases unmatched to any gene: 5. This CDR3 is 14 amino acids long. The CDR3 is CSASGLALYNEQFF. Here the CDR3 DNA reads TGCAGTGCTTCGGGACTAGCGCTGTACAATGAGCAGTTCTTC.

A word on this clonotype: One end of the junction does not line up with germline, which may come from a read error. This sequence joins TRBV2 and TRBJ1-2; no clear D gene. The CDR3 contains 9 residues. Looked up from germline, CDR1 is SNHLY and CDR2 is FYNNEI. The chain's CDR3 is CARPLGYTF. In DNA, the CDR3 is TGCGCCAGACCGCTTGGCTACACCTTC.

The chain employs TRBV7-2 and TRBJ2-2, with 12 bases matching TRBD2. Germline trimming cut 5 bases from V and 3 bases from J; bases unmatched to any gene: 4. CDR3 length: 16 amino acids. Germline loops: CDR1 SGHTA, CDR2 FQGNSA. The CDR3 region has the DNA TGTGCCAGCAGCCCGCTAGCGGGAGGGTACACCGGGGAGCTGTTTTTT. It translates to CASSPLAGGYTGELFF.

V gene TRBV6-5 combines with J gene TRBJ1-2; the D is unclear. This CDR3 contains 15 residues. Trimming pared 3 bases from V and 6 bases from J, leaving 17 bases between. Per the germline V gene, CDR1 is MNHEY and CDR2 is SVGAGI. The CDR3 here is CASSYISGVDNGYTF. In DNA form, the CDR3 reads TGTGCCAGCAGTTATATTAGCGGGGTCGACAATGGCTACACCTTC.

CDR3 DNA sequence: TGTGCCAGCAGTTACCCTGGGACTAGCGGGGACCAAGAGACCCAGTACTTC. It yields the protein CASSYPGTSGDQETQYF. V usage is TRBV6-2 or TRBV6-3 and J usage is TRBJ2-5, with 13 bases lining up with TRBD2. The trim removed 2 bases at V and 0 bases at J, leaving 3 bases unmatched. CDR1 MNHEY and CDR2 SVGEGT come from the germline V gene. The CDR3 runs to 17 residues.

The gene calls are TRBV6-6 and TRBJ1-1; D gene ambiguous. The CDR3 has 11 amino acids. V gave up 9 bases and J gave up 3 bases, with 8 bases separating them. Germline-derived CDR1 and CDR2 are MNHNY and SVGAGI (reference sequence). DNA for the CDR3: TGTGCCAGTCGGAAGGACACTGAAGCTTTCTTT. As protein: CASRKDTEAFF.

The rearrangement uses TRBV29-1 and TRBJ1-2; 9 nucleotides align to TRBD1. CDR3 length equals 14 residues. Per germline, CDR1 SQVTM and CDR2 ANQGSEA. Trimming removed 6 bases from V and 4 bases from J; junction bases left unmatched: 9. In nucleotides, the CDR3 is TGCAGCGTAGAAAGTGGACAGGGGAGCTATGGCTACACCTTC. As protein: CSVESGQGSYGYTF.

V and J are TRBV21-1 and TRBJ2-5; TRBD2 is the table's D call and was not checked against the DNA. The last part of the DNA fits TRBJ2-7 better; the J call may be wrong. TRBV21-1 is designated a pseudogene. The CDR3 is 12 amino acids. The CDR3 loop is CASSNGSDEQYF. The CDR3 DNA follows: TGTGCCAGCAGCAATGGGAGTGACGAGCAGTACTTC.

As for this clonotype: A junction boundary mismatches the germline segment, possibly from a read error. This CDR3 reads CTSSPGTGGGKEQFF. The CDR3 coding sequence is TGCACCAGCAGCCCAGGGACAGGGGGCGGGAAGGAGCAGTTCTTC. The gene calls are TRBV5-1 and TRBJ2-1; 12 bases are a match to TRBD1. The CDR3 totals 15 residues. Germline V lookup: CDR1 SGHRS, CDR2 YFSETQ.

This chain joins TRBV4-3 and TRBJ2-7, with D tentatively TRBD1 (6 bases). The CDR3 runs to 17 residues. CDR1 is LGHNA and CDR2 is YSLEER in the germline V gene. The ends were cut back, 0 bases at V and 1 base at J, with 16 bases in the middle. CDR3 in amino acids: CASSQEGQRGGSYEQYF. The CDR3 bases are TGCGCCAGCAGCCAAGAAGGACAGCGTGGTGGGTCCTACGAGCAGTACTTC.

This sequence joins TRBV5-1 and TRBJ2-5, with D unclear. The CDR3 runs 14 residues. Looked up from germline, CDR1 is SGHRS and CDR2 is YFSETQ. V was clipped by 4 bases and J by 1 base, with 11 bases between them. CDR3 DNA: TGCGCCAGCAGCACCAGACCGGCCCAAGAGACCCAGTACTTC. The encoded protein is CASSTRPAQETQYF.

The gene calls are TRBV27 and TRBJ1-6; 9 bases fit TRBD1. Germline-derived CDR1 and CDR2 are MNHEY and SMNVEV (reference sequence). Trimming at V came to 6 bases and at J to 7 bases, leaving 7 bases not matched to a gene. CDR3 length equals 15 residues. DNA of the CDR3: TGTGCCAGCAGATTTACGGGACAGGGAAATTCACCCCTCCACTTT. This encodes CASRFTGQGNSPLHF.

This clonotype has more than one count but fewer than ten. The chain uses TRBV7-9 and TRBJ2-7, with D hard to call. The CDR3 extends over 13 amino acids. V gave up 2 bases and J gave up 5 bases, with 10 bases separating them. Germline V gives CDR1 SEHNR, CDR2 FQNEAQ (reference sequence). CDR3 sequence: CASSLRRTHEQYF. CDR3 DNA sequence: TGTGCCAGCAGCTTACGCAGGACCCACGAGCAGTACTTC. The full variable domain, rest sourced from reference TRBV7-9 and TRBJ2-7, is DTGVSQNPRHKITKRGQNVTFRCDPISEHNRLYWYRQTLGQGPEFLTYFQNEAQLEKSRLLSDRFSAERPKGSFSTLEIQRTEQGDSAMYLCASSLRRTHEQYFGPGTRLTVT.

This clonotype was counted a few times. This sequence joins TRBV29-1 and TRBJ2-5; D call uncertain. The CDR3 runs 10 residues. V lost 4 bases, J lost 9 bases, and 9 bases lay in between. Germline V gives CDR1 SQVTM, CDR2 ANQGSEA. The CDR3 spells CSVVAYSQYF. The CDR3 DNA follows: TGCAGCGTTGTGGCCTATTCCCAGTACTTC.

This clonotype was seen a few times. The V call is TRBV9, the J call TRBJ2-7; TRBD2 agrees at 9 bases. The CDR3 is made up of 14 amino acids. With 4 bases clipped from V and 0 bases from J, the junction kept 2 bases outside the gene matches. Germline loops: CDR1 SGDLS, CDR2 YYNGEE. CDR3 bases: TGTGCCAGCAGCTCGGGACTAGCCTCCTACGAGCAGTACTTC. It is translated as CASSSGLASYEQYF.

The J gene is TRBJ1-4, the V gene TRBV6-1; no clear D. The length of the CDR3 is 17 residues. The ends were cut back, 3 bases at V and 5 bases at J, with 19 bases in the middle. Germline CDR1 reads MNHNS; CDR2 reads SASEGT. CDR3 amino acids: CASSDEADGQLNEKLFF. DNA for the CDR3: TGTGCCAGCAGTGACGAAGCGGATGGGCAACTGAATGAAAAACTGTTTTTT.

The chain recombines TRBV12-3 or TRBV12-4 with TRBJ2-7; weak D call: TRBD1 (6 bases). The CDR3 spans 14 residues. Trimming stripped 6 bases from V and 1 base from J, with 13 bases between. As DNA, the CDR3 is TGTGCCAGCAGCGTAGGGGGACCTTCCTACGAGCAGTACTTC. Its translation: CASSVGGPSYEQYF.

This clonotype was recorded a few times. CDR3 DNA sequence: TGTGCCAGCAGTTTGGACTCTACGGCCTCTGGGGCCAACGTCCTGACTTTC. Amino acids: CASSLDSTASGANVLTF. The chain is built from TRBV28 and TRBJ2-6; TRBD2 is a possible D gene (5 bases). The V end was cut by 3 bases, the J end by 0 bases, with 12 bases between. The CDR3 totals 17 residues. The germline V gene encodes CDR1 MDHEN and CDR2 SYDVKM.

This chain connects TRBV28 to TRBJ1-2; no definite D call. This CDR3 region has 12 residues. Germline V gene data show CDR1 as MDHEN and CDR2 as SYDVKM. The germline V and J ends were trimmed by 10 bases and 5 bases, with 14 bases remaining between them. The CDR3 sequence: CAIHGLGYGYTF. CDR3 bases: TGTGCCATCCACGGTTTAGGTTATGGCTACACCTTC.

The DNA for the CDR3 is TGTGCCAGCAGTCCTAATTCCGGGACAGCCTTCTACAATGAGCAGTTCTTC. The encoded protein is CASSPNSGTAFYNEQFF. This chain uses TRBV6-1 with TRBJ2-1; TRBD1 matches at 7 bases. Trimming cost V 5 bases and J 3 bases; bases outside gene matches: 13. The germline V gene has CDR1 MNHNS and CDR2 SASEGT. This CDR3 has 17 amino acids.

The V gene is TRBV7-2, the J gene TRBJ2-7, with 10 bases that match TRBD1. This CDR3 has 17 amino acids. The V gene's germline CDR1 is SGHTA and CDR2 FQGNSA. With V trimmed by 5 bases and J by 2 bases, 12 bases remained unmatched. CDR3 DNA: TGTGCCAGCAGCCGCGACAGGGGGCTCTTCCTGCCCTACGAGCAGTACTTC. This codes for CASSRDRGLFLPYEQYF. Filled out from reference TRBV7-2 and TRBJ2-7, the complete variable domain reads GAGVSQSPSNKVTEKGKDVELRCDPISGHTALYWYRQSLGQGLEFLIYFQGNSAPDKSGLPSDRFSAERTGGSVSTLTIQRTQQEDSAVYLCASSRDRGLFLPYEQYFGPGTRLTVT.

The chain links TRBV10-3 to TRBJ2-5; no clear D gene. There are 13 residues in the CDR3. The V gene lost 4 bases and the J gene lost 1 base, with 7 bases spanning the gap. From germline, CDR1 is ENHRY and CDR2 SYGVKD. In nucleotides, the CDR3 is TGTGCCATCAGTGGCATGAGCCAAGAGACCCAGTACTTC. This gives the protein CAISGMSQETQYF.

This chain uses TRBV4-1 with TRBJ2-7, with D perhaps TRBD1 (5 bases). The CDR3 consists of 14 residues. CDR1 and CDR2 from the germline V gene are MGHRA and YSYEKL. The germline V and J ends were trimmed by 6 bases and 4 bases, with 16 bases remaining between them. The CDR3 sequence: CASRIRATFYEQYF. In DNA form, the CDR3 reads TGCGCCAGCAGAATCAGGGCTACGTTTTACGAGCAGTACTTC.

CDR3 in amino acids: CASRTLYGYTF. The DNA of the CDR3 is TGTGCCAGCCGGACCCTCTATGGCTACACCTTC. This chain uses TRBV28 with TRBJ1-2; D uncertain. Trimming shortened V by 8 bases and J by 4 bases, and 8 bases separated the two germline ends. The CDR3 totals 11 residues. CDR1 is MDHEN and CDR2 is SYDVKM in the germline V gene.

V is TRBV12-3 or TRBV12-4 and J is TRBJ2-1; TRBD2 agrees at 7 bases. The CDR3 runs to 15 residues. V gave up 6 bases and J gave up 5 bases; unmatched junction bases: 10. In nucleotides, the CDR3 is TGTGCCAGCAGACTAGCGATACGCGGGGACAATGAGCAGTTCTTC. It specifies CASRLAIRGDNEQFF.

The CDR3 loop reads CASSSPTEDNEQFF. CDR3 nucleotides: TGTGCCAGCAGTTCGCCGACCGAGGACAATGAGCAGTTCTTC. This chain joins TRBV27 and TRBJ2-1; no clear D. This CDR3 region has 14 residues. The germline CDR1 and CDR2 sequences are MNHEY and SMNVEV (reference sequence). V was pared by 4 bases and J by 5 bases, with 12 bases between.